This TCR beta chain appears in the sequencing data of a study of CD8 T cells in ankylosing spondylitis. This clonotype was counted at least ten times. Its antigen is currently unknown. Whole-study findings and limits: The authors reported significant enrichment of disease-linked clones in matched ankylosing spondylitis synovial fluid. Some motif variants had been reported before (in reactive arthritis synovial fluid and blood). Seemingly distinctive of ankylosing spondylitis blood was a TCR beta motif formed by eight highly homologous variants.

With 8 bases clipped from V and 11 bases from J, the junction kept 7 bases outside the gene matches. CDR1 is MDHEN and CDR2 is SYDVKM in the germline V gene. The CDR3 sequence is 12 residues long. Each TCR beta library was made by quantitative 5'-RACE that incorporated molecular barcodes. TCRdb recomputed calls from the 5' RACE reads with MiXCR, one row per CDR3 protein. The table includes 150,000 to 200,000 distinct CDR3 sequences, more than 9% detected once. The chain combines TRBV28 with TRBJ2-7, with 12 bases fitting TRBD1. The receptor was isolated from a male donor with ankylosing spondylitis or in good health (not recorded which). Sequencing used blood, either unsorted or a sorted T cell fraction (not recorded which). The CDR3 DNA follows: TGTGCCAGCGATCCGGGACAGGGGGCCAAGTACTTC. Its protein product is CASDPGQGAKYF.